Presented here are 9 T cell receptor beta chains from one specimen sequenced in a study of naive and memory T cell subsets. General observations from the study: Possibly reflecting memory cells re-expressing CD45RA, a few larger clonotypes occurred in naive repertoires, especially CD8.

For these receptors, no antigen is known. Two oligonucleotides, mixed equimolar, formed the beta constant-region primer covering TRBC1 and TRBC2. The ligated cDNA underwent four PCR rounds using SP2 and nested alpha and beta constant-region primers. TCRdb re-called the UMI-ligation and nested PCR reads with MiXCR, one entry per CDR3 protein. Here the sample spans around 140,000 distinct CDR3 sequences, approximately 20% being singletons. The sample was naive CD8+ T cells from blood. The receptors come from a human donor in good health.

The chain employs TRBV28 and TRBJ2-1, with TRBD2 matching 7 bases. In germline, CDR1 is MDHEN, CDR2 SYDVKM. V lost 8 bases, J lost 7 bases, and 8 bases stayed unmatched. This CDR3 comprises 13 residues. CDR3 sequence: CASGAGVKNEQFF. The CDR3, as DNA: TGTGCCAGCGGGGCGGGGGTGAAGAATGAGCAGTTCTTC. Drawing the rest from reference TRBV28 and TRBJ2-1, the complete variable domain is DVKVTQSSRYLVKRTGEKVFLECVQDMDHENMFWYRQDPGLGLRLIYFSYDVKMKEKGDIPEGYSVSREKKERFSLILESASTNQTSMYLCASGAGVKNEQFFGPGTRLTVL.

The rearrangement joins TRBV19 to TRBJ2-5; D tentatively reads TRBD1 or TRBD2 (5 bases each). Looked up from germline, CDR1 is LNHDA and CDR2 is SQIVND (reference sequence). Trimming removed 6 bases from V and 1 base from J, with 15 bases in between. This CDR3 spans 15 amino acids. The CDR3 DNA is TGTGCCAGTAGGGGGGACGCGCGCTTCCAAGAGACCCAGTACTTC. Translation gives CASRGDARFQETQYF.

This chain connects TRBV5-1 to TRBJ2-7; the D gene is possibly TRBD2 (6 bases). The V end was cut by 3 bases, the J end by 4 bases, with 11 bases between. The CDR3 extends over 13 amino acids. Per germline, CDR1 SGHRS and CDR2 YFSETQ. This CDR3 reads CASSSEGRYEQYF. DNA of the CDR3: TGCGCCAGCAGCTCGGAGGGTCGGTACGAGCAGTACTTC. The entire variable domain, with the rest obtained from reference TRBV5-1 and TRBJ2-7, is as follows: KAGVTQTPRYLIKTRGQQVTLSCSPISGHRSVSWYQQTPGQGLQFLFEYFSETQRNKGNFPGRFSGRQFSNSRSEMNVSTLELGDSALYLCASSSEGRYEQYFGPGTRLTVT.

The chain uses TRBV5-1 and TRBJ2-3; tentatively, D is TRBD1 (6 bases). CDR3 length equals 18 residues. V was cut by 4 bases and J by 5 bases, with 26 bases left in between. Germline-derived CDR1 and CDR2 are SGHRS and YFSETQ. DNA for the CDR3: TGCGCCAGCAGCCGAAATGAAGTAATCAGGGGTGGAGGAGATACGCAGTATTTT. This sequence encodes CASSRNEVIRGGGDTQYF.

For this clonotype: This could be a read error, since a much larger clone is one nucleotide away. The chain employs TRBV4-1 and TRBJ1-1; unclear D gene. The CDR3 loop spans 15 amino acids. Germline V gene sequence: CDR1 MGHRA, CDR2 YSYEKL. CDR3 protein: CASSQEEGSGTQAFF. The CDR3 DNA follows: TGCGCCAGCAGCCAAGAGGAGGGTTCCGGCACTCAAGCTTTCTTT.

This clonotype has a handful of counts. This chain joins TRBV12-3 or TRBV12-4 and TRBJ2-1; D is uncertain. The CDR3 is 15 residues long. Deletions cut 5 bases from V and 1 base from J, with 12 bases between. The CDR3 protein is CASSANSSSYNEQFF. In DNA, the CDR3 is TGTGCCAGCAGTGCGAATAGTAGTTCCTACAATGAGCAGTTCTTC.

This clonotype was found a few times. V is TRBV6-1 and J is TRBJ1-5, with 7 bases fitting TRBD1. J was trimmed by 5 bases and V by 4 bases; bases with no gene match: 2. CDR1 is MNHNS, CDR2 SASEGT, per germline. The CDR3 has 13 amino acids. CDR3 loop: CASSVTGHQPQHF. Here the CDR3 DNA reads TGTGCCAGCAGTGTGACAGGGCATCAGCCCCAGCATTTT.

The chain combines TRBV4-1 with TRBJ2-7; D perhaps matches TRBD1 (5 bases). Germline V gives CDR1 MGHRA, CDR2 YSYEKL. The CDR3 spans 16 residues. V was shortened by 0 bases and J by 2 bases, with 14 bases between the two germline ends. The CDR3 DNA sequence: TGCGCCAGCAGCCAAGATAGTGTAGGGGTAACCTACGAGCAGTACTTC. Residues: CASSQDSVGVTYEQYF.

This clonotype turned up a few times. The genes are TRBV27 and TRBJ2-3; no firm D call. This CDR3 spans 17 amino acids. From germline, CDR1 is MNHEY and CDR2 SMNVEV (reference sequence). Trimming shortened V by 3 bases and J by 0 bases, and 16 bases separated the two germline ends. In nucleotides, the CDR3 is TGTGCCAGCAGTTTTTCCCCCTTAGCCGAGAGCACAGATACGCAGTATTTT. Encoded protein: CASSFSPLAESTDTQYF.